The T cell receptor (beta chain) described here comes from a study of high-grade serous ovarian cancer treatment subgroups. Overall study: Mean per sample: approximately 14,000 reads, just under 7,500 unique TCR beta rearrangements.

Details on this clone: Its antigen is undetermined.

Study-wide results and limits: TCR relatedness rose with neoantigen level and trended with mutation load.

The tumor samples were collected prior to definitive surgery or chemotherapy. The CDR3 length is 15 residues. Germline CDR1 and CDR2: SQVTM and ANQGSEA. Trimming cost V 3 bases and J 1 base; bases outside gene matches: 0. The assay was immunoSEQ multiplex PCR, and TCRdb's table has in-frame clones only and misses some. The sample lists 9,500 to 15,000 clones, 88% occurring once. The source is a human donor with high-grade serous ovarian cancer. The rearrangement uses TRBV29-1 and TRBJ2-3, with 14 bases lining up with TRBD2. The specimen was tumor tissue. The CDR3 protein is CSVETSGGGTDTQYF. For the CDR3, the DNA is TGCAGCGTTGAGACTAGCGGGGGGGGCACAGATACGCAGTATTTT.